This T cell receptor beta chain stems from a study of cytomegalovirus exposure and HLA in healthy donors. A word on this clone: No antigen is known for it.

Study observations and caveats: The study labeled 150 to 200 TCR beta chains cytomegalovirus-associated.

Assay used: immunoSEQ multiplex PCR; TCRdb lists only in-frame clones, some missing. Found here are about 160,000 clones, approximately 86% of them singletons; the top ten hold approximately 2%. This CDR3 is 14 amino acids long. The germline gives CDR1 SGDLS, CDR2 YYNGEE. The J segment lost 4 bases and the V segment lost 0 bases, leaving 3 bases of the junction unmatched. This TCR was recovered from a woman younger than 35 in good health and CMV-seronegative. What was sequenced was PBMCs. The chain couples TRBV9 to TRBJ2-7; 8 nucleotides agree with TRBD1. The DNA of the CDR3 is TGTGCCAGCAGCGTAGACTGGACAGGGTACGAGCAGTACTTC. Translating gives CASSVDWTGYEQYF.